The 2 T cell receptor beta chains below were found in one sample sequenced in a study of blood T cells in healthy people across ages. Together with a sample-barcoded 5' primer, a J-beta primer mix was included in a second PCR lasting about 6 to 11 cycles. TCRdb reprocessed the 5' RACE reads via MiXCR and lists one record per CDR3 protein. Of about 800,000 distinct CDR3 sequences in the sample, approximately 25% were seen once. These data were also reused for a study on T cells of mothers and their children.

The specimen sequenced was blood. The receptor set was obtained from a boy between 10 and 17 years old in good health.

In its sample, this clonotype was seen a few times. The chain carries TRBV28 and TRBJ1-5, with 8 bases aligning to TRBD1. The junction had 4 bases not matched to a gene; V was cut back by 6 bases and J by 3 bases. Germline CDR1 and CDR2: MDHEN and SYDVKM. CDR3 length equals 14 residues. This CDR3 is CASRPDRDNQPQHF. CDR3 bases: TGTGCCAGCAGGCCGGACAGGGACAATCAGCCCCAGCATTTT. Full variable domain (rest looked up from reference TRBV28 and TRBJ1-5): DVKVTQSSRYLVKRTGEKVFLECVQDMDHENMFWYRQDPGLGLRLIYFSYDVKMKEKGDIPEGYSVSREKKERFSLILESASTNQTSMYLCASRPDRDNQPQHFGDGTRLSIL.

The chain joins TRBV7-9 to TRBJ1-1, with D hard to call. The CDR3 runs to 12 residues. Trimming removed 6 bases from V and 0 bases from J, with 5 bases in between. Germline assignment: CDR1 SEHNR and CDR2 FQNEAQ (reference sequence). CDR3 amino acids: CASRNVNTEAFF. The CDR3 DNA sequence: TGTGCCAGCAGGAACGTGAACACTGAAGCTTTCTTT.